Listed below are T cell receptor beta chains from one sample, sequenced in a study of T cell responses to AZD1222 COVID-19 vaccine. The table came from immunoSEQ multiplex PCR; TCRdb's copy has only in-frame clones and leaves some out. The table shows about 150,000 clones, with roughly 91% occurring only once. The material sequenced was peripheral blood, taken on day 0 of AZD1222 vaccination. The receptor source for this set is an adult in good health. Both conserved end residues are trimmed from each CDR3. D genes are given only for firm matches.

j_call: TRBJ2-7
v_call: TRBV19
d_call: NA
cdr3_aa: ASSIFPGPNYEQY

j_call: TRBJ2-1
v_call: TRBV10-1
d_call: NA
cdr3_aa: ASIVQEIYNEQF

j_call: TRBJ2-3
v_call: TRBV7-9
d_call: TRBD2
cdr3_aa: ASSLVSGGPTDTQY

j_call: TRBJ1-5
v_call: TRBV6-2/TRBV6-3
d_call: NA
cdr3_aa: ASSRTGYLQH

j_call: TRBJ1-4
v_call: TRBV7-2
d_call: TRBD1
cdr3_aa: ASSSDRSGEKLF

j_call: TRBJ1-2
v_call: TRBV25-1
d_call: NA
cdr3_aa: ASSEIQGRGYT

j_call: TRBJ1-5
v_call: TRBV2
d_call: NA
cdr3_aa: ASSAAREGQPQH

j_call: TRBJ2-7
v_call: TRBV2
d_call: NA
cdr3_aa: ASSNPSYEQY

j_call: TRBJ1-1
v_call: TRBV27
d_call: TRBD1
cdr3_aa: ASSPWTGGAGTEAF

j_call: TRBJ2-3
v_call: TRBV19
d_call: NA
cdr3_aa: ATARGGYTQY

j_call: TRBJ2-2
v_call: TRBV6-5
d_call: NA
cdr3_aa: ASSYSRTEPGELF

j_call: TRBJ1-2
v_call: TRBV2
d_call: NA
cdr3_aa: ASSEGAGLGYT

j_call: TRBJ1-6
v_call: TRBV5-4
d_call: TRBD1
cdr3_aa: ASSRGQGYNSPLH

j_call: TRBJ1-3
v_call: TRBV5-5
d_call: NA
cdr3_aa: ASSVTTRNTIY

j_call: TRBJ1-5
v_call: TRBV6-6
d_call: NA
cdr3_aa: ASSLRDNNQPQH

j_call: TRBJ1-6
v_call: TRBV7-2
d_call: NA
cdr3_aa: ASSLAGDPRYSPLH

j_call: TRBJ1-1
v_call: TRBV29-1
d_call: TRBD1
cdr3_aa: RGPSNRGLGEAF

j_call: TRBJ2-7
v_call: TRBV28
d_call: NA
cdr3_aa: ASSSPVSYEQY

j_call: TRBJ2-5
v_call: TRBV28
d_call: NA
cdr3_aa: ASSFGLETQY

j_call: TRBJ2-1
v_call: TRBV3-1/TRBV3-2
d_call: NA
cdr3_aa: ASSQDAATPGGYNEQF

j_call: TRBJ1-2
v_call: TRBV13
d_call: NA
cdr3_aa: ASSAGTQFYGYT

j_call: TRBJ2-5
v_call: TRBV5-4
d_call: NA
cdr3_aa: ASSLEASQETQY

j_call: TRBJ1-2
v_call: TRBV19
d_call: NA
cdr3_aa: ASSIDPGGYYGYT

j_call: TRBJ1-4
v_call: TRBV7-8
d_call: TRBD1
cdr3_aa: ASSLGGTGSALF

j_call: TRBJ1-4
v_call: TRBV7-2
d_call: NA
cdr3_aa: ASSPQATNEKLF

j_call: TRBJ2-5
v_call: TRBV7-8
d_call: NA
cdr3_aa: ASTASLTQY

j_call: TRBJ1-1
v_call: TRBV9
d_call: NA
cdr3_aa: ASSPKVGGGTEAF

j_call: TRBJ1-1
v_call: TRBV7-9
d_call: NA
cdr3_aa: ASSLASWTEAF

j_call: TRBJ1-6
v_call: TRBV19
d_call: TRBD1
cdr3_aa: ASSLGTVYSPLH

j_call: TRBJ2-1
v_call: TRBV27
d_call: TRBD1
cdr3_aa: ASRFGQGEDNEQF

j_call: TRBJ1-1
v_call: TRBV2
d_call: NA
cdr3_aa: ASSEADTEAF

j_call: TRBJ1-1
v_call: TRBV7-6
d_call: TRBD1
cdr3_aa: ASSLRQGSQAF

j_call: TRBJ1-5
v_call: TRBV6-1
d_call: TRBD1
cdr3_aa: ASREDREVQPQH

j_call: TRBJ1-1
v_call: TRBV28
d_call: NA
cdr3_aa: ASPGGGLSTEAF

j_call: TRBJ2-1
v_call: TRBV4-3
d_call: NA
cdr3_aa: ASSQDGLLGPYNEQF

j_call: TRBJ1-2
v_call: TRBV7-2
d_call: NA
cdr3_aa: ASSLSSGIYGYT

j_call: TRBJ2-1
v_call: TRBV4-1
d_call: NA
cdr3_aa: ASSQAGPPNEQF

j_call: TRBJ1-1
v_call: TRBV11-2
d_call: NA
cdr3_aa: ASSLDSAGTKAF

j_call: TRBJ1-6
v_call: TRBV24-1
d_call: NA
cdr3_aa: ATKGLRGASSPLH

j_call: TRBJ1-4
v_call: TRBV30
d_call: NA
cdr3_aa: AWSVPPEKLF

j_call: TRBJ1-3
v_call: TRBV7-9
d_call: TRBD1
cdr3_aa: ASSPGQGRDSGNTIY

j_call: TRBJ2-7
v_call: TRBV10-2
d_call: TRBD2
cdr3_aa: ASSGKPSGDYEQY

j_call: TRBJ1-1
v_call: TRBV7-8
d_call: NA
cdr3_aa: ASSLLLQNTEAF

j_call: TRBJ2-7
v_call: TRBV19
d_call: TRBD1
cdr3_aa: ASSAGTGDIEQY

j_call: TRBJ2-3
v_call: TRBV5-1
d_call: TRBD2
cdr3_aa: ASSFRLAGSDTQY

j_call: TRBJ1-5
v_call: TRBV2
d_call: NA
cdr3_aa: ASSVLGRLGENQPQH

j_call: TRBJ1-2
v_call: TRBV9
d_call: NA
cdr3_aa: ASSATGNGYT

j_call: TRBJ1-6
v_call: TRBV11-2
d_call: NA
cdr3_aa: ASSSPSGGWRSPLH

j_call: TRBJ2-6
v_call: TRBV6-5
d_call: NA
cdr3_aa: ASISSRSGANVLT

j_call: TRBJ1-1
v_call: TRBV19
d_call: NA
cdr3_aa: ASSTLIGGGNTEAF

j_call: TRBJ2-6
v_call: TRBV11-2
d_call: NA
cdr3_aa: ASSPGPGYSGANVLT

j_call: TRBJ1-5
v_call: TRBV19
d_call: NA
cdr3_aa: ASSMLLGVVNQPQH